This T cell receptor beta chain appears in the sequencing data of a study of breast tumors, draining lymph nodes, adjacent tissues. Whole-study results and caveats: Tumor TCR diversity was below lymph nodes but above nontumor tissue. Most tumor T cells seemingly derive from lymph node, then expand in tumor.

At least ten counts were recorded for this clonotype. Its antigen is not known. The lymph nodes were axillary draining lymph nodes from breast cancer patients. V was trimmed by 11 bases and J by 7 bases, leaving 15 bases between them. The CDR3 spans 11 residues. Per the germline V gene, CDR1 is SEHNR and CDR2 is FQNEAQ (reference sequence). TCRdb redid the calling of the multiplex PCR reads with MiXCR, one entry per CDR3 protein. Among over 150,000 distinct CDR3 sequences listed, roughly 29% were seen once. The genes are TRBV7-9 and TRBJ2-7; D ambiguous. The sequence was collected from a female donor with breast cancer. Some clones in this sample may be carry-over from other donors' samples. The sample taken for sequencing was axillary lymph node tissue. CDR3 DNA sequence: TGTGCCTCCGGCTCGCTGGGGGAGCAGTACTTC. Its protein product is CASGSLGEQYF.